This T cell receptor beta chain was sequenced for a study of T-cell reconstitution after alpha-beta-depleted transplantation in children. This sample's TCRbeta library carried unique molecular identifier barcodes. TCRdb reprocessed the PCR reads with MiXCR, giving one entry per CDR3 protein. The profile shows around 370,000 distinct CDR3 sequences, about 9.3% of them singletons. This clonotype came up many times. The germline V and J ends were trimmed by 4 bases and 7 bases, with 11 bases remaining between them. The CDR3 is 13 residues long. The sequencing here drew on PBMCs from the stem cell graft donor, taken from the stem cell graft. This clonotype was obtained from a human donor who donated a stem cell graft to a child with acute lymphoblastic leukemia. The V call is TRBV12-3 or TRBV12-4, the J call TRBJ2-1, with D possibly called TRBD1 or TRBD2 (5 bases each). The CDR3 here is CASSSGTPNEQFF. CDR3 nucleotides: TGTGCCAGCAGTTCCGGGACCCCAAATGAGCAGTTCTTC.